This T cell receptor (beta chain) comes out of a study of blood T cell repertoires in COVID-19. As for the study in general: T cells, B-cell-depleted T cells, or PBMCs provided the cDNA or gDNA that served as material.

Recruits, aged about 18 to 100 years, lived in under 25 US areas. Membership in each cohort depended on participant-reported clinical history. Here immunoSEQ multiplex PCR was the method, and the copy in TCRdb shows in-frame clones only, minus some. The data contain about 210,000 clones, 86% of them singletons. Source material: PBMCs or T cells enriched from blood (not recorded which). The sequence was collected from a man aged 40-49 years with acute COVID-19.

CDR3 sequence: CASNQGPGNTIYF. The CDR3 DNA sequence: TGTGCCAGCAATCAGGGGCCTGGAAACACCATATATTTT. The chain employs TRBV2 and TRBJ1-3; TRBD1 might be the D (6 bases). CDR3 length: 13 residues. The ends were cut back, 7 bases at V and 2 bases at J, with 9 bases in the middle. CDR1 and CDR2 from the germline V gene are SNHLY and FYNNEI. The whole variable domain, filled in from reference TRBV2 and TRBJ1-3, reads EPEVTQTPSHQVTQMGQEVILRCVPISNHLYFYWYRQILGQKVEFLVSFYNNEISEKSEIFDDQFSVERPDGSNFTLKIRSTKLEDSAMYFCASNQGPGNTIYFGEGSWLTVV.